This note documents a single T cell receptor (beta chain) sequence. Its antigen is still unknown. The record has no base qualities; no much larger clone is one base away. Participants in the prospective study were aged roughly 18 to 100 years, lived in 20 to 30 United States geographic areas, and enrolled through a virtual design. In the prospective study, cohorts were assigned on the basis of participant-reported clinical history obtained from a screening survey and a study questionnaire. For ImmuneRACE Cohort 3, a participant was defined as recovered based on two consecutive negative NP/OP PCR tests, clearance by a healthcare professional, or resolution of symptoms. Mobile phlebotomists in the prospective study collected whole blood, serum and a nasopharyngeal or oropharyngeal swab from every participant. Additional blood draws and questionnaires over an approximately two-month period could optionally be provided by prospective study participants. Before DNA extraction, prospective study blood samples were shipped either frozen or at room temperature.

TCRbeta CDR3 regions were amplified from genomic DNA using the immunoSEQ Assay, a bias-controlled multiplex PCR. The study's own analysis went as follows. The number of nucleated cells in each sample was estimated by amplification of reference gene primers within the assay. Sequence reads were collapsed and filtered to measure the absolute abundance of every unique TCRbeta CDR3 rearrangement. Productive Simpson clonality was computed per sample as the square root of Simpson's diversity index over productive rearrangements. TCRdb carries this immuneACCESS record with in-frame sequences only. Its versions omit some clonotypes, under half of them owing to an unresolved V gene in the studies checked, with the rest unexplained. V and J calls and clone size are those listed in that table; D and trimming were worked out from the DNA. This sample holds about 310,000 clones; over 80% were observed only once. Together, the top ten hold around 10% of the sample.

This entry is derived from a study of blood T cell repertoires in COVID-19 (TCRdb year 2020). Background for the entire study: Collaborator samples came from the United States, Italy and Spain and covered acute and convalescent phases of COVID-19. Deeply sampled blood TCRbeta repertoires from subjects exposed to, actively infected with, or recovered from COVID-19 were included in the dataset. A freely available public database, intended as a resource for researchers studying the immune response to SARS-CoV-2, is where the repertoires were released. Samples were obtained from the ongoing ImmuneRACE study (first 160 participants) and from 1,000 to 1,500 subjects provided by 6 global collaborators. The material from the prospective study consisted of cDNA or gDNA derived from T cells, B-cell-depleted T cells, or PBMCs. Where HLA class I and class II types were available, the types were taken from metadata supplied by the sample provider, not from assay-based typing. The sample metadata nearly always contained a de-identified subject ID, COVID-19 status, age in years and sex. The research as a whole found: The quantity of clinical and demographic metadata differed by source and by participant and was supplied without curation.

The sample taken for sequencing was PBMCs or T cells enriched from blood (not recorded which). The receptor was derived from a woman between 18 and 30 years old who had recovered from COVID-19.

Read as DNA, the sequence is TGTGCCAGCAGGGGGGGGAGGACGGGCTTCTCCTACGAGCAGTACTTC. It is translated as CASRGGRTGFSYEQYF. The rearranged chain carries TRBV6-4 and TRBJ2-7; 7 bases in the junction line up with TRBD2. Trimming leaves V shorter by 6 bases and J shorter by 0 bases, with the junction holding 11 bases beyond the gene matches. The CDR3 spans 16 residues, from the cysteine through the phenylalanine. The DNA shown is the 48-base CDR3, in frame from base 1. According to the germline V gene, CDR1 reads MRHNA and CDR2 reads SNTAGT.